This entry features one T cell receptor beta chain sequence. An end of the junction differs from the germline gene, which may be a read error. Unsorted bulk tissue, roughly 20-34 mg of it, served as the source for co-extraction of RNA and DNA. The investigators made TCR beta cDNA from 400 to 500 ng total RNA, using a constant-region primer. Slightly modified ARM-PCR with three nested multiplex PCR rounds yielded TCR beta libraries. TRBV1-TRBV30 forward primers and a C-beta reverse primer were used in the first two PCR rounds, which each ran for ten to eleven cycles. MiXCR was run by TCRdb on the multiplex PCR reads, yielding one entry per CDR3 protein. The sample records approximately 45,000 distinct CDR3 sequences, roughly 77% being singletons. The sample is drawn from a study of tumor-infiltrating lymphocytes in primary liver carcinoma. This CDR3 is 13 amino acids long. Germline loops: CDR1 MNHEY, CDR2 SVGAGI.

The rearrangement joins TRBV6-5 to TRBJ1-2; D unclear. This receptor was taken from a woman in her twenties or thirties with primary liver carcinoma and hepatitis B virus infection. Material: tumor-adjacent normal liver tissue. CDR3 residues: CASSYSVRHGYAF. The CDR3 DNA is TGTGCCAGCAGTTACTCCGTCAGGCACGGCTACGCCTTC.